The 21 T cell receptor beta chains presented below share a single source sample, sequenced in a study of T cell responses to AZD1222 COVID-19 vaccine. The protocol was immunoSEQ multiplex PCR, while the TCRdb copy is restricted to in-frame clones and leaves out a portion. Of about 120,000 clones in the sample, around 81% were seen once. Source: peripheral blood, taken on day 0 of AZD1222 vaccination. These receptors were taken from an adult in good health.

The CDR3 protein is CASRRDIYEQYF. The DNA for the CDR3 is TGTGCCAGCAGGCGAGACATCTACGAGCAGTACTTC. V usage is TRBV12-3 or TRBV12-4 and J usage is TRBJ2-7; D ambiguous. The length of the CDR3 is 12 residues. V was pared by 6 bases and J by 3 bases, with 9 bases between.

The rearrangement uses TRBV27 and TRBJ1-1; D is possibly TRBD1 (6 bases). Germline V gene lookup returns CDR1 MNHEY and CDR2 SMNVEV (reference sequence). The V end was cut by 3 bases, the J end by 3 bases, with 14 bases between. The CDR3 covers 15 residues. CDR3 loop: CASSFPDSGDTEAFF. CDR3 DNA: TGTGCCAGCAGTTTCCCGGACAGTGGGGACACTGAAGCTTTCTTT.

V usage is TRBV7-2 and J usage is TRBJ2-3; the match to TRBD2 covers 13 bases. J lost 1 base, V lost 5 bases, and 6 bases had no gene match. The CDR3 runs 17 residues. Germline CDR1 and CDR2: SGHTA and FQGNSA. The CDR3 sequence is CASSGGLAGRGTDTQYF. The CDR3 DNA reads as TGTGCCAGCAGCGGGGGACTAGCGGGGAGGGGCACAGATACGCAGTATTTT.

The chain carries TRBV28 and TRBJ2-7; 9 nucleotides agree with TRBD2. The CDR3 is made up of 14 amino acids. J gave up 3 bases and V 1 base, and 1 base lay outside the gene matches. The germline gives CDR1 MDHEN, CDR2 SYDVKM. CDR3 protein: CASSLLAGVYEQYF. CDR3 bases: TGTGCCAGCAGTTTATTAGCGGGAGTCTACGAGCAGTACTTC.

This CDR3 is CASSLTPGGTGEQFF. The CDR3 nucleotides are TGTGCCAGCAGCTTAACGCCCGGCGGGACGGGTGAGCAGTTCTTC. The chain couples TRBV7-2 to TRBJ2-1, with D tentatively TRBD2 (6 bases). Per germline, CDR1 SGHTA and CDR2 FQGNSA. This CDR3 contains 15 residues. The germline V and J ends were trimmed by 2 bases and 9 bases, with 17 bases remaining between them. Full variable domain (missing parts from reference TRBV7-2 and TRBJ2-1): GAGVSQSPSNKVTEKGKDVELRCDPISGHTALYWYRQSLGQGLEFLIYFQGNSAPDKSGLPSDRFSAERTGGSVSTLTIQRTQQEDSAVYLCASSLTPGGTGEQFFGPGTRLTVL.

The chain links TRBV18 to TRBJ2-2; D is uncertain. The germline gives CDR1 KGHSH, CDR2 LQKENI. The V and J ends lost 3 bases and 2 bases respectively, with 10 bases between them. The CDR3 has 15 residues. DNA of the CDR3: TGTGCCAGCTCACCGGTCGAACCTAACACCGGGGAGCTGTTTTTT. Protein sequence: CASSPVEPNTGELFF.

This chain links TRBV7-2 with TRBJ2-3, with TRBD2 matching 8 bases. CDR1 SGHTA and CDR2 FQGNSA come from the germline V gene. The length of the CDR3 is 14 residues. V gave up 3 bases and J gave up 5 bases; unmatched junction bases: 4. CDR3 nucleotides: TGTGCCAGCAGCTTGGGGACTAGTCTAGATACGCAGTATTTT. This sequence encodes CASSLGTSLDTQYF.

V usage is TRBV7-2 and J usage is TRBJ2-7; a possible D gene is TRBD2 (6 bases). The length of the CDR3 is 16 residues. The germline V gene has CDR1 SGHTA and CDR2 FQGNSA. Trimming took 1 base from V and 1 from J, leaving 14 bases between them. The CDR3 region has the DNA TGTGCCAGCAGCTTAGTTTCGGGGGTTACATCCTACGAGCAGTACTTC. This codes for CASSLVSGVTSYEQYF.

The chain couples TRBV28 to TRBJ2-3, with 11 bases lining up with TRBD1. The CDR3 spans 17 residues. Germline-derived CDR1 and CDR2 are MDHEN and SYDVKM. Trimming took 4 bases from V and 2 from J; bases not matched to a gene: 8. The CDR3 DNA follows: TGTGCCAGCAGTTCATCGGACAGGGGGCGCGTCACAGATACGCAGTATTTT. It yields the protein CASSSSDRGRVTDTQYF.

The CDR3 coding sequence is TGTGCCAGCACTCGCGGGGGTGTCTCCTACGAGCAGTACTTC. As protein: CASTRGGVSYEQYF. The V call is TRBV28, the J call TRBJ2-7, with 7 positions matching TRBD2. Germline-derived CDR1 and CDR2 are MDHEN and SYDVKM. This CDR3 spans 14 amino acids. J gave up 0 bases and V 7 bases, and 6 bases lay outside the gene matches.

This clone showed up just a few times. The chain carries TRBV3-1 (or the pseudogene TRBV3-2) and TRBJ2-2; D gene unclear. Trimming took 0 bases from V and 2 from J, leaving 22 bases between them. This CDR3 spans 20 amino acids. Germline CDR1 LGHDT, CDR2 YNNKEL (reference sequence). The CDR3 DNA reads TGTGCCAGCAGCCAAGATAATTCTTGGGGAACACGGCTAAACACCGGGGAGCTGTTTTTT. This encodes CASSQDNSWGTRLNTGELFF.

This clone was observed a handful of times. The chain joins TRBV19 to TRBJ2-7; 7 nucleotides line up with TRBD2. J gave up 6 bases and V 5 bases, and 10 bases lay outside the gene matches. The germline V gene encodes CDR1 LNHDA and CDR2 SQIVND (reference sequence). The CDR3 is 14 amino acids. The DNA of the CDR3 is TGTGCCAGTAGTGCTAGCGGACGGCGGAGCGAGCAGTACTTC. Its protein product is CASSASGRRSEQYF. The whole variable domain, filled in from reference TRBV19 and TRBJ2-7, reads DGGITQSPKYLFRKEGQNVTLSCEQNLNHDAMYWYRQDPGQGLRLIYYSQIVNDFQKGDIAEGYSVSREKKESFPLTVTSAQKNPTAFYLCASSASGRRSEQYFGPGTRLTVT.

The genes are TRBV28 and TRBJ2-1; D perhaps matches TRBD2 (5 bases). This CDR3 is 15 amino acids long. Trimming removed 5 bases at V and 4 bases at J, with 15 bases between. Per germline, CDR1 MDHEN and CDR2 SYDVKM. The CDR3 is CASSPTRGPYNEQFF. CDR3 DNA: TGTGCCAGCAGTCCCACACGCGGGCCATACAATGAGCAGTTCTTC.

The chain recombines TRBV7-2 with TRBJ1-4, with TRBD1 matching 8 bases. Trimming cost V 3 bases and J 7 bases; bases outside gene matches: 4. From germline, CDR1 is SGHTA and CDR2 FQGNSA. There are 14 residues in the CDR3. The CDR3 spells CASSLSGGGEKLFF. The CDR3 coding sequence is TGTGCCAGCAGCTTGTCAGGGGGCGGTGAAAAACTGTTTTTT.

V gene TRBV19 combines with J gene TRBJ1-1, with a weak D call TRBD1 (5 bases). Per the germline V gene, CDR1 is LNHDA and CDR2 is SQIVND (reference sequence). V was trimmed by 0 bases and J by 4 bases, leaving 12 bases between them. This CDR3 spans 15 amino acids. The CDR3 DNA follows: TGTGCCAGTAGTATAGATCTCAGGGATAGCACTGAAGCTTTCTTT. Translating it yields CASSIDLRDSTEAFF. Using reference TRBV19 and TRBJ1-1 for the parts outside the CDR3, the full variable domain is DGGITQSPKYLFRKEGQNVTLSCEQNLNHDAMYWYRQDPGQGLRLIYYSQIVNDFQKGDIAEGYSVSREKKESFPLTVTSAQKNPTAFYLCASSIDLRDSTEAFFGQGTRLTVV.

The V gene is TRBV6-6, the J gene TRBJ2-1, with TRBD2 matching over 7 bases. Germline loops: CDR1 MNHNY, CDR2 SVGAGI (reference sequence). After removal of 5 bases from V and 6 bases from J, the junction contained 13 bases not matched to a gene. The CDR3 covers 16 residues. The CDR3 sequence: CASSRARTRGPNEQFF. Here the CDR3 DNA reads TGTGCCAGCAGTCGAGCAAGGACTAGAGGTCCCAATGAGCAGTTCTTC.

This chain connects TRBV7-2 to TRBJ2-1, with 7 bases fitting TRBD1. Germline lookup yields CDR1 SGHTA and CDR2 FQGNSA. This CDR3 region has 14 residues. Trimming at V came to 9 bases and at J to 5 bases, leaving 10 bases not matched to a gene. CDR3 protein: CARNRGLAHNEQFF. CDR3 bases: TGTGCCAGGAACAGGGGTTTGGCACACAATGAGCAGTTCTTC.

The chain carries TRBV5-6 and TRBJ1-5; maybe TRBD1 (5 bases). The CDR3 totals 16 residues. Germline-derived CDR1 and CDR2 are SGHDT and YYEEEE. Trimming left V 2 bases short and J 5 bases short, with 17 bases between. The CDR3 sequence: CASSLLGQGIDQPQHF. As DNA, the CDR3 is TGTGCCAGCAGCTTATTAGGGCAGGGTATCGATCAGCCCCAGCATTTT. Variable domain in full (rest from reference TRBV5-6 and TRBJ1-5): DAGVTQSPTHLIKTRGQQVTLRCSPKSGHDTVSWYQQALGQGPQFIFQYYEEEERQRGNFPDRFSGHQFPNYSSELNVNALLLGDSALYLCASSLLGQGIDQPQHFGDGTRLSIL.

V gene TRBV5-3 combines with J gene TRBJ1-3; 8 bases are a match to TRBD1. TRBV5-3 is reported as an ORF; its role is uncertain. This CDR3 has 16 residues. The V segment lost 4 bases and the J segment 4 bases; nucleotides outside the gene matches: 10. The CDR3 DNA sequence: TGTGCCAGAAGCAGAACCAGACAGGGGAACGGAAACACCATATATTTT. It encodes CARSRTRQGNGNTIYF.

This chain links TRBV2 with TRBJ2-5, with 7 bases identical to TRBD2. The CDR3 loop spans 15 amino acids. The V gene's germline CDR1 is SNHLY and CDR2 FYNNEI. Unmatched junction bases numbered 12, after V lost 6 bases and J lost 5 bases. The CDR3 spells CASRSASGDWETQYF. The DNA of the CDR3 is TGTGCCAGCAGAAGTGCTAGCGGCGACTGGGAGACCCAGTACTTC.

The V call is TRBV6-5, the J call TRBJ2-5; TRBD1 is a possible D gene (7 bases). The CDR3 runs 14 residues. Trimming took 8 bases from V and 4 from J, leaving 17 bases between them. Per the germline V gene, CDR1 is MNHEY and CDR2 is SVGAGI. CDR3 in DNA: TGTGCCAGCCGGGCAGGGGGGAGGCCAGAGACCCAGTACTTC. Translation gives CASRAGGRPETQYF.